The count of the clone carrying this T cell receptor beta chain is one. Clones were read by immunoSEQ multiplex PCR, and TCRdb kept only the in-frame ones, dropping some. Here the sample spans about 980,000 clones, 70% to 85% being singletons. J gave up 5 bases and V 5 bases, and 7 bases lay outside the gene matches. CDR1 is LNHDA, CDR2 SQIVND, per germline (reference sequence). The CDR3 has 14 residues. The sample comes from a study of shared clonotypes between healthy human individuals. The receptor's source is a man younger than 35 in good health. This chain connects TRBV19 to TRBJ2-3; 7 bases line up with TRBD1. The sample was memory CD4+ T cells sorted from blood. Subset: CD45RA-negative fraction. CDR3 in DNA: TGTGCCAGTAGTGAACCCCACAGGGGAGATACGCAGTATTTT. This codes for CASSEPHRGDTQYF. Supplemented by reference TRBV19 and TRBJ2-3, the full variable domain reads DGGITQSPKYLFRKEGQNVTLSCEQNLNHDAMYWYRQDPGQGLRLIYYSQIVNDFQKGDIAEGYSVSREKKESFPLTVTSAQKNPTAFYLCASSEPHRGDTQYFGPGTRLTVL.